These 23 T cell receptor beta chains were all obtained from the same sample, sequenced in a study of cytomegalovirus exposure and HLA in healthy donors. PCR involved 60 Vbeta and 13 Jbeta primers. TCRdb keeps only in-frame clones here, not all; method: immunoSEQ multiplex PCR. The sample comprises some 110,000 clones, roughly three quarters of which are singletons, and roughly 3% rests with the top ten. Source material: PBMCs. The receptors were gathered from a young woman in good health and CMV-seropositive.

V gene TRBV5-6 combines with J gene TRBJ1-1; 8 positions agree with TRBD1. The length of the CDR3 is 16 residues. V lost 3 bases to trimming and J lost 6 bases; unmatched junction nucleotides: 13. Germline values: CDR1 SGHDT, CDR2 YYEEEE. The CDR3 here is CASSYRQGLVGAEAFF. DNA for the CDR3: TGTGCCAGCAGCTACCGACAGGGGTTAGTTGGAGCTGAAGCTTTCTTT.

The rearrangement uses TRBV5-1 and TRBJ1-2, with a tentative D call TRBD1 (6 bases). The CDR3 sequence is 16 residues long. Per the germline V gene, CDR1 is SGHRS and CDR2 is YFSETQ. V lost 0 bases to trimming and J lost 0 bases, with 12 bases between them. The CDR3 sequence is CASSLDTGTSNYGYTF. The CDR3 DNA sequence: TGCGCCAGCAGCTTGGATACTGGGACATCTAACTATGGCTACACCTTC.

This rearrangement joins TRBV6-5 to TRBJ1-5; no firm D call. CDR3 length: 14 amino acids. The V and J ends lost 6 bases and 5 bases respectively, with 14 bases between them. Germline CDR1 and CDR2: MNHEY and SVGAGI. The CDR3 region is CASRQKTSYQPQHF. DNA of the CDR3: TGTGCCAGCAGGCAGAAAACAAGTTATCAGCCCCAGCATTTT.

This sequence joins TRBV28 and TRBJ2-1; D gene ambiguous. Trimming left V 10 bases short and J 6 bases short, with 13 bases between. The germline CDR1 and CDR2 sequences are MDHEN and SYDVKM. The CDR3 covers 12 residues. The CDR3 nucleotides read TGTGCCACCACCAGGTTAGGCAATGAGCAGTTCTTC. Translating gives CATTRLGNEQFF.

The rearrangement joins TRBV6-5 to TRBJ1-2; D unclear. Per the germline V gene, CDR1 is MNHEY and CDR2 is SVGAGI. The V and J ends lost 7 bases and 4 bases respectively, with 13 bases between them. The CDR3 extends over 13 amino acids. CDR3 bases: TGTGCCAGCACCGCTGGAGTAAGCTATGGCTACACCTTC. This codes for CASTAGVSYGYTF.

This sequence joins TRBV9 and TRBJ2-7; possibly TRBD2 for D (6 bases). Germline lookup yields CDR1 SGDLS and CDR2 YYNGEE. This CDR3 has 16 amino acids. Trimming pared 0 bases from V and 3 bases from J, leaving 16 bases between. This CDR3 is CASSVGEGGSSYEQYF. CDR3 in DNA: TGTGCCAGCAGCGTAGGAGAGGGAGGCTCCAGCTACGAGCAGTACTTC.

V is TRBV10-2 and J is TRBJ2-7; no reliable D call. The germline gives CDR1 WSHSY, CDR2 SAAADI. Trimming removed 5 bases from V and 5 bases from J, with 16 bases in between. This CDR3 has 14 residues. The CDR3 spells CASSSPGDLNEQYF. The CDR3 DNA reads TGCGCCAGCAGTAGCCCAGGTGACCTGAACGAGCAGTACTTC.

The chain couples TRBV27 to TRBJ2-2; 12 bases agree with TRBD1. The CDR3 length is 19 residues. V shed 3 bases, J shed 9 bases, and the junction held 17 bases outside the gene matches. The V gene's germline CDR1 is MNHEY and CDR2 SMNVEV (reference sequence). The CDR3 coding sequence is TGTGCCAGCAGTTTCCGGGACAGGGGGCGGGTCAGGCCAGGGAGGGAGCTGTTTTTT. It yields the protein CASSFRDRGRVRPGRELFF.

The chain couples TRBV5-1 to TRBJ2-7; the D gene is possibly TRBD2 (6 bases). Germline CDR1 and CDR2: SGHRS and YFSETQ. The CDR3 spans 15 residues. With 4 bases removed from V and 5 bases from J, the gap between germline ends came to 19 bases. For the CDR3, the DNA is TGCGCCAGCAGCATCGGAGGGTCCTCGGGCGACGAGCAGTACTTC. Its protein product is CASSIGGSSGDEQYF.

The V gene is TRBV6-1, the J gene TRBJ1-2; the D gene is possibly TRBD1 (5 bases). Trimming left V 2 bases short and J 4 bases short, with 8 bases between. The CDR3 is made up of 13 amino acids. The germline CDR1 and CDR2 sequences are MNHNS and SASEGT. As DNA, the CDR3 is TGTGCCAGCAGTGAACTGCAGGGCTATGGCTACACCTTC. This translates into CASSELQGYGYTF.

This rearrangement joins TRBV7-9 to TRBJ1-5, with 9 bases fitting TRBD1. J was trimmed by 3 bases and V by 5 bases; bases with no gene match: 14. Looked up from germline, CDR1 is SEHNR and CDR2 is FQNEAQ (reference sequence). This CDR3 has 18 amino acids. This CDR3 is CASSPSLRQGVINQPQHF. In DNA form, the CDR3 reads TGTGCCAGCAGCCCCAGCCTCCGACAGGGGGTGATCAATCAGCCCCAGCATTTT.

The gene calls are TRBV4-2 and TRBJ1-1; D is undetermined. Trimming stripped 4 bases from V and 4 bases from J, with 7 bases between. This CDR3 is built from 12 residues. From germline, CDR1 is LGHNA and CDR2 YNFKEQ. The CDR3 coding sequence is TGTGCCAGCAGCCTCGCAGGCACTGAAGCTTTCTTT. Translation gives CASSLAGTEAFF.

The chain joins TRBV19 to TRBJ1-5; 10 nucleotides line up with TRBD1. The V gene end was trimmed by 5 bases and the J gene end by 4 bases; junction bases not matched to a gene: 8. Per germline, CDR1 LNHDA and CDR2 SQIVND (reference sequence). The CDR3 extends over 16 amino acids. CDR3 loop: CASSWTGGGRNQPQHF. The CDR3 nucleotides read TGTGCCAGTAGTTGGACAGGGGGTGGTCGGAATCAGCCCCAGCATTTT.

The V call is TRBV5-1, the J call TRBJ1-1; 8 bases fit TRBD1. This CDR3 has 16 residues. With 0 bases clipped from V and 1 base from J, the junction kept 5 bases outside the gene matches. Germline loops: CDR1 SGHRS, CDR2 YFSETQ. CDR3 region: CASSLEDRESNTEAFF. The CDR3 DNA reads TGCGCCAGCAGCTTGGAGGACAGGGAGTCGAACACTGAAGCTTTCTTT.

This chain connects TRBV30 to TRBJ2-7; the match to TRBD1 covers 10 bases. This CDR3 is built from 15 residues. V dropped 1 base and J dropped 5; count of bases not matched to a gene: 8. Germline CDR1 and CDR2: GTSNPN and SVGIG (reference sequence). CDR3 amino acids: CAWSEWTGGRNEQYF. The CDR3 coding sequence is TGTGCCTGGAGTGAGTGGACAGGGGGGCGTAACGAGCAGTACTTC.

The chain carries TRBV14 and TRBJ2-1; 11 bases are shared with TRBD2. The CDR3 is 19 residues long. V shed 0 bases and J 6 bases; nucleotides not matched to a gene: 13. The germline gives CDR1 SGHDN, CDR2 FVKESK. The CDR3 spells CASSQEGLRELAGVNEQFF. CDR3 sequence (DNA): TGTGCCAGCAGCCAAGAGGGTCTTAGAGAACTAGCGGGAGTCAATGAGCAGTTCTTC.

The chain carries TRBV30 and TRBJ1-2, with 8 nucleotides matching TRBD1. Unmatched junction bases numbered 2, after V lost 1 base and J lost 4 bases. Germline CDR1 is GTSNPN and CDR2 is SVGIG (reference sequence). The CDR3 extends over 13 amino acids. The CDR3 bases are TGTGCCTGGAGTGAGGGGACAGGCTATGGCTACACCTTC. This translates into CAWSEGTGYGYTF.

The rearrangement uses TRBV14 and TRBJ2-7; 9 bases line up with TRBD2. The length of the CDR3 is 15 residues. Unmatched junction bases numbered 5, after V lost 2 bases and J lost 3 bases. The V gene's germline CDR1 is SGHDN and CDR2 FVKESK. The CDR3 region is CASSQRAGGVYEQYF. In DNA form, the CDR3 reads TGTGCCAGCAGCCAACGAGCGGGAGGCGTCTACGAGCAGTACTTC.

The chain couples TRBV11-2 to TRBJ1-2; TRBD1 matches at 8 bases. The CDR3 contains 16 residues. Germline V gene lookup returns CDR1 SGHAT and CDR2 FQNNGV. With V trimmed by 5 bases and J by 4 bases, 12 bases remained unmatched. The CDR3 DNA reads TGTGCCAGCAGCCAATTAAGACAGGGGCCACCCTATGGCTACACCTTC. This codes for CASSQLRQGPPYGYTF.

This sequence joins TRBV29-1 and TRBJ1-2; 8 nucleotides line up with TRBD1. Germline assignment: CDR1 SQVTM and CDR2 ANQGSEA. The CDR3 length is 11 residues. CDR3 residues: CTIQGGYGYTF. The CDR3 bases are TGCACCATACAGGGGGGGTATGGCTACACCTTC.

CDR3 region: CASSSRPSGTDTQYF. In DNA form, the CDR3 reads TGTGCCAGCAGCTCTCGCCCTAGTGGCACAGATACGCAGTATTTT. The chain recombines TRBV13 with TRBJ2-3; no clear D. V lost 4 bases to trimming and J lost 1 base, with 12 bases between them. This CDR3 is built from 15 residues. Germline-derived CDR1 and CDR2 are PRHDT and FYEKMQ (reference sequence).

The table lists this clone with a count of one. The chain uses TRBV30 and TRBJ1-1, with D tentatively TRBD1 (5 bases). Trimming pared 3 bases from V and 3 bases from J, leaving 11 bases between. The CDR3 is 13 residues long. From germline, CDR1 is GTSNPN and CDR2 SVGIG (reference sequence). The CDR3 DNA is TGTGCCTGGAGCGACGGGGGGTACACTGAAGCTTTCTTT. Protein: CAWSDGGYTEAFF.

The rearrangement joins TRBV20-1 to TRBJ1-2; TRBD1 agrees at 9 bases. Germline CDR1 is DFQATT and CDR2 is SNEGSKA (reference sequence). V lost 6 bases and J lost 8; bases outside the gene matches: 4. This CDR3 spans 11 amino acids. The CDR3 sequence: CSARQGEGYTF. The CDR3 DNA reads TGCAGTGCAAGACAGGGGGAAGGCTACACCTTC.